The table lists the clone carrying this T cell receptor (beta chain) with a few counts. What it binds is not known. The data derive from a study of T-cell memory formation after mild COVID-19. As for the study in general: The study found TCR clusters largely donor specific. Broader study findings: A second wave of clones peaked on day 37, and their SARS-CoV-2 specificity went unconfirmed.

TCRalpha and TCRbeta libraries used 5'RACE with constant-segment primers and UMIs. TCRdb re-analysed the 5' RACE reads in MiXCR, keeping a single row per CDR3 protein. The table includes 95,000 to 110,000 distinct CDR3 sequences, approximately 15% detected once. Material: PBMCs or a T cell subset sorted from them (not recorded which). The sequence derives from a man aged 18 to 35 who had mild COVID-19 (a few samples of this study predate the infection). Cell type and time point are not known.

CDR3 in DNA: TGCGCCAGCAGCCAAACCTACGAGGGATCGAACACCGGGGAGCTGTTTTTT. Amino acid sequence: CASSQTYEGSNTGELFF. The chain recombines TRBV4-1 with TRBJ2-2, with a possible D match to TRBD2 (5 bases). This CDR3 has 17 residues. Germline assignment: CDR1 MGHRA and CDR2 YSYEKL. V was shortened by 2 bases and J by 0 bases, with 13 bases between the two germline ends.